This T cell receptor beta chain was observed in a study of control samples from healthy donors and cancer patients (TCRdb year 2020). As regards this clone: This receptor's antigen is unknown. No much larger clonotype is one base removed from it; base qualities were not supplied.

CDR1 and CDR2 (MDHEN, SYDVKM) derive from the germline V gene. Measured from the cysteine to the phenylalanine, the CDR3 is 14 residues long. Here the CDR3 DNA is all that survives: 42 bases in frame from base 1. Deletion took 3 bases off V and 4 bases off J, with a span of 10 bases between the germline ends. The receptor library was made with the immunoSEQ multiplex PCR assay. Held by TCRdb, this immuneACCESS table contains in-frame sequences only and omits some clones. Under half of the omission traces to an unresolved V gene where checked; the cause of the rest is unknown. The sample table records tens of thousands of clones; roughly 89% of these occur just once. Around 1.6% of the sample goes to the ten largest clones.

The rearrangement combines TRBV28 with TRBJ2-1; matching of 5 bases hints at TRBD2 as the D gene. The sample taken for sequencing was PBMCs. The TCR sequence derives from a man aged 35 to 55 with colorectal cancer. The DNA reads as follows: TGTGCCAGCAGTTTGTTGGGAGAGTACAATGAGCAGTTCTTC. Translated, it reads CASSLLGEYNEQFF.